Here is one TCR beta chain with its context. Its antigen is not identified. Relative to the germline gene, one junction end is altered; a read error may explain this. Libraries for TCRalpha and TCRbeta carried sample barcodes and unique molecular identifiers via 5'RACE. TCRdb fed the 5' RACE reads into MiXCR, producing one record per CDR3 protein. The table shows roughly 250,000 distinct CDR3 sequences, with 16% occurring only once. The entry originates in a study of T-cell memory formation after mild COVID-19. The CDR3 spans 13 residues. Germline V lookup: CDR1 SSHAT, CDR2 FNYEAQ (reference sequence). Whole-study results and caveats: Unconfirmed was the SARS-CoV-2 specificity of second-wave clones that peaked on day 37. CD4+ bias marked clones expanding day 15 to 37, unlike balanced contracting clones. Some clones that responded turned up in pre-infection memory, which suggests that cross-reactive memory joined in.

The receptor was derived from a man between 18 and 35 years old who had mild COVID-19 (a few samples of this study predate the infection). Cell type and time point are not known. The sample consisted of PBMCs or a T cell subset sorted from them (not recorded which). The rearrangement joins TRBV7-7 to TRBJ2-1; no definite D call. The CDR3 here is CASSLRIDDEQFF. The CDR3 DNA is TGTGCTAGCAGCTTAAGGATCGACGATGAGCAGTTCTTC.